The T cell receptor beta chain under discussion was sequenced for a study of T cell responses to AZD1222 COVID-19 vaccine. Whole-study results and caveats: Receipt of two AZD1222 doses was followed by a rise in Spike-specific TCR breadth and depth. Close to half of spike-specific TCRs reportedly recognize unmutated variant regions. Donors were largely white British and mainly female; clonal diversity was possibly underestimated.

About this clone: The target antigen is unknown.

Sequencing used immunoSEQ multiplex PCR; TCRdb keeps in-frame clones, though not all of them. The sample lists 30,000 to 35,000 clones, approximately 90% occurring once. There are 14 residues in the CDR3. V was cut by 7 bases and J by 0 bases, with 13 bases left in between. CDR1 and CDR2 from the germline V gene are MNHEY and SVGAGI. The receptor comes from an adult in good health. This sample comprised peripheral blood, obtained on day 0 of AZD1222 vaccination. The V and J genes are TRBV6-5 and TRBJ2-7; D remains ambiguous. CDR3 sequence: CASNYIRSSYEQYF. For the CDR3, the DNA is TGTGCCAGCAATTATATACGCAGCTCCTACGAGCAGTACTTC.